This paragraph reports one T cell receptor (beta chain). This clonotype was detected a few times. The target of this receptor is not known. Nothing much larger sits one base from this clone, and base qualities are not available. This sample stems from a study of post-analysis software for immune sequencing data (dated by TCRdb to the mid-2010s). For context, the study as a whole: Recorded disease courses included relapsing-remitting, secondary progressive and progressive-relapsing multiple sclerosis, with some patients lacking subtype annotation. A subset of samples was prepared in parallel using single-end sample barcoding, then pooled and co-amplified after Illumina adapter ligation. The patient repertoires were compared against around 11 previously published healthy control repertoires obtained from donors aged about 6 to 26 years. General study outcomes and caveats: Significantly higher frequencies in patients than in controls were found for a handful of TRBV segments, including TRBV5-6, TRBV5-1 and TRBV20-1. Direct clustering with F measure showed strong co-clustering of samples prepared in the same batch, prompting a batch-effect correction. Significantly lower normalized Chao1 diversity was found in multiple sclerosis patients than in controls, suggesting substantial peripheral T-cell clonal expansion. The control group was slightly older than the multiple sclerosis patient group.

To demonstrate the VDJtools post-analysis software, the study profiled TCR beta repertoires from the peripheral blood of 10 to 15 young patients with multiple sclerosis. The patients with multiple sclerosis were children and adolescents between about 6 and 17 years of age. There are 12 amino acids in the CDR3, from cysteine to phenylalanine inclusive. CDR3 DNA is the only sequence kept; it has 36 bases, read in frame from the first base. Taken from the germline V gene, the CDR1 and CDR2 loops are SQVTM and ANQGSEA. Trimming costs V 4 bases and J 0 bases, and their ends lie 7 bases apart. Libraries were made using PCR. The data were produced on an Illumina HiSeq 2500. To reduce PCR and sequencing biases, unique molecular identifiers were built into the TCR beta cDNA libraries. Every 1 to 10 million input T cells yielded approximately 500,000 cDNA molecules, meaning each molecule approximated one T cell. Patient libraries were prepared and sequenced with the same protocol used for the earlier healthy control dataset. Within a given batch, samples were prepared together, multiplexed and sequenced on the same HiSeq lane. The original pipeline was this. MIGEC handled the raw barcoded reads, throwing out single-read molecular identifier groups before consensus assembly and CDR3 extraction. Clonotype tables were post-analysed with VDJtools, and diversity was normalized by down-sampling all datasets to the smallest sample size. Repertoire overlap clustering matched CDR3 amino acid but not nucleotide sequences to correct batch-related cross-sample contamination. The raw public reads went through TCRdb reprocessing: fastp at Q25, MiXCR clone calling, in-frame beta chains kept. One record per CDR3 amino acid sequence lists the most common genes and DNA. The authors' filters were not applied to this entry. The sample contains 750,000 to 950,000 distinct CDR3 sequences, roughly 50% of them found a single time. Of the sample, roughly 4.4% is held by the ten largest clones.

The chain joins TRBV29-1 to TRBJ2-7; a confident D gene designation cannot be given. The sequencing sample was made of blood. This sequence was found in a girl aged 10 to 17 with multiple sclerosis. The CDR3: CSVVSISYEQYF. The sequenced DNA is TGCAGCGTTGTGTCCATCTCCTACGAGCAGTACTTC.